This T cell receptor (beta chain) was sequenced in a study of blood T cells in healthy people across ages. A note on this clonotype: What it binds is not known. One junction end does not reproduce the germline sequence, and a read error may be involved.

Study conclusions and caveats: A roughly linear fall in TCR beta diversity per million T cells was seen with increasing age.

Using a J-beta primer mix together with a sample-barcoded 5' primer, a second PCR was run for roughly 7 to 12 cycles. Using its own MiXCR run on the 5' RACE reads, TCRdb lists one record per CDR3 protein. The data show 870,000 or so distinct CDR3 sequences, 29% seen once. CDR3 length equals 15 residues. CDR1 and CDR2 from the germline V gene are MNHEY and SVGEGT. The sample taken for sequencing was blood. This TCR came from an elderly woman in good health. V and J are TRBV6-2 or TRBV6-3 and TRBJ1-2; 10 bases map to TRBD1. The CDR3 bases are TGTACCAGCAGTTCACCCGGGACAGGGGCCTATGGCTACACCTTC. This codes for CTSSSPGTGAYGYTF.